The 18 T cell receptor beta chains presented below share a single source sample, sequenced in a study of cytomegalovirus exposure and HLA in healthy donors. Repertoires were generated with immunoSEQ multiplex PCR, while TCRdb's copy carries only in-frame clones and drops some. The sample gives under 200,000 clones, around 90% of which show up once; around 3.1% is in the top ten. Sequencing input: PBMCs. The receptors stem from a woman aged 18-29 years in good health and CMV-seropositive.

The rearrangement uses TRBV2 and TRBJ1-3, with 8 bases fitting TRBD1. Looked up from germline, CDR1 is SNHLY and CDR2 is FYNNEI. The junction had 13 bases not matched to a gene; V was cut back by 6 bases and J by 0 bases. This CDR3 is built from 18 residues. The CDR3 region is CASSFKEGTGPSGNTIYF. The DNA for the CDR3 is TGTGCCAGCAGCTTCAAGGAGGGGACAGGACCCTCTGGAAACACCATATATTTT.

This chain links TRBV28 with TRBJ1-1, with 7 bases identical to TRBD1. The CDR3 length is 16 residues. The junction had 11 bases not matched to a gene; V was cut back by 6 bases and J by 1 base. Germline CDR1 is MDHEN and CDR2 is SYDVKM. CDR3: CASSIPGGDWNTEAFF. The CDR3 DNA reads as TGTGCCAGCAGCATTCCAGGGGGAGATTGGAACACTGAAGCTTTCTTT.

The chain is built from TRBV6-5 and TRBJ2-2; unclear D gene. This CDR3 is built from 14 residues. CDR1 is MNHEY and CDR2 is SVGAGI in the germline V gene. Trimming left V 0 bases short and J 5 bases short, with 7 bases between. The CDR3 reads CASSYSFGTGELFF. The CDR3 bases are TGTGCCAGCAGTTACTCCTTCGGGACCGGGGAGCTGTTTTTT.

CDR3 DNA: TGTGCCAGCTCTCGGGTCGGCAGGGAAAGCAATCAGCCCCAGCATTTT. Its translation is CASSRVGRESNQPQHF. The V call is TRBV18, the J call TRBJ1-5, with D tentatively TRBD1 (5 bases). Between the trimmed V and J ends, which lost 6 bases and 1 base, there was a span of 16 bases. This CDR3 region has 16 residues. Looked up from germline, CDR1 is KGHSH and CDR2 is LQKENI. Supplemented by reference TRBV18 and TRBJ1-5, the full variable domain reads NAGVMQNPRHLVRRRGQEARLRCSPMKGHSHVYWYRQLPEEGLKFMVYLQKENIIDESGMPKERFSAEFPKEGPSILRIQQVVRGDSAAYFCASSRVGRESNQPQHFGDGTRLSIL.

The chain is built from TRBV2 and TRBJ2-1; the match to TRBD2 covers 11 bases. The CDR3 contains 15 residues. The V segment lost 6 bases and the J segment 4 bases; nucleotides outside the gene matches: 5. Germline CDR1 reads SNHLY; CDR2 reads FYNNEI. The CDR3 DNA sequence: TGTGCCAGCAGGTCCGGGACTAGCGGTTACAATGAGCAGTTCTTC. Protein product: CASRSGTSGYNEQFF.

The gene calls are TRBV15 and TRBJ2-7, with 7 bases aligning to TRBD2. Looked up from germline, CDR1 is LNHNV and CDR2 is YYDKDF (reference sequence). CDR3 length: 21 residues. J was trimmed by 6 bases and V by 0 bases; bases with no gene match: 26. CDR3 sequence (DNA): TGTGCCACCAGCAGAGATCGTCTAGCGGACGGGAAAGGGATCTTAAGCACCGAGCAGTACTTC. Its protein product is CATSRDRLADGKGILSTEQYF. Supplemented by reference TRBV15 and TRBJ2-7, the full variable domain reads DAMVIQNPRYQVTQFGKPVTLSCSQTLNHNVMYWYQQKSSQAPKLLFHYYDKDFNNEADTPDNFQSRRPNTSFCFLDIRSPGLGDTAMYLCATSRDRLADGKGILSTEQYFGPGTRLTVT.

CDR3 protein: CASSLGTGGARSTGELFF. The CDR3 nucleotides read TGTGCCAGCAGCTTAGGGACAGGGGGCGCGCGGAGCACCGGGGAGCTGTTTTTT. The chain uses TRBV7-9 and TRBJ2-2; TRBD1 matches 11 bases. The ends lost 1 base at V and 4 bases at J; junction bases unmatched: 8. CDR1 and CDR2 from the germline V gene are SEHNR and FQNEAQ (reference sequence). This CDR3 region has 18 residues.

The V call is TRBV18, the J call TRBJ1-2; D unresolved. The CDR3 sequence is 17 residues long. Germline lookup yields CDR1 KGHSH and CDR2 LQKENI. Trimming took 0 bases from V and 7 from J, leaving 21 bases between them. CDR3 DNA: TGTGCCAGCTCACCACCCGGCCTGCCGGGAAATTCGGGTGGCTACACCTTC. Translation: CASSPPGLPGNSGGYTF.

The V call is TRBV7-3, the J call TRBJ2-7, with 8 bases fitting TRBD1. Germline V gene data show CDR1 as SGHTA and CDR2 as FQGTGA. J lost 6 bases, V lost 5 bases, and 6 bases had no gene match. The CDR3 is 13 residues long. The CDR3 DNA is TGTGCCAGCAGCCCCGGACAGGGTGGCGAGCAGTACTTC. Translation: CASSPGQGGEQYF.

V and J are TRBV7-9 and TRBJ1-4, with D unclear. CDR1 and CDR2 (germline): SEHNR, FQNEAQ (reference sequence). CDR3 length: 13 residues. Trimming shortened V by 4 bases and J by 3 bases, and 6 bases separated the two germline ends. The CDR3 DNA sequence: TGTGCCAGCAGCTCAACTCCTAATGAAAAACTGTTTTTT. Its translation is CASSSTPNEKLFF.

The genes are TRBV28 and TRBJ2-7, with 8 bases matching TRBD2. The V and J ends lost 3 bases and 6 bases, in that order; junction bases with no gene match: 7. CDR1 MDHEN and CDR2 SYDVKM come from the germline V gene. The CDR3 consists of 14 residues. CDR3 sequence reads: CASSFPSGSSEQYF. The CDR3 nucleotides are TGTGCCAGCAGTTTCCCGAGCGGGAGCTCCGAGCAGTACTTC. The whole variable domain, filled in from reference TRBV28 and TRBJ2-7, reads DVKVTQSSRYLVKRTGEKVFLECVQDMDHENMFWYRQDPGLGLRLIYFSYDVKMKEKGDIPEGYSVSREKKERFSLILESASTNQTSMYLCASSFPSGSSEQYFGPGTRLTVT.

This chain joins TRBV7-6 and TRBJ2-1; 7 bases fit TRBD1. V lost 8 bases and J lost 9; bases outside the gene matches: 16. Germline V gene lookup returns CDR1 SGHVS and CDR2 FNYEAQ. The CDR3 sequence is 15 residues long. CDR3 residues: CASATSTGTEGEQFF. DNA for the CDR3: TGTGCCAGCGCTACTTCAACCGGGACAGAAGGTGAGCAGTTCTTC.

The chain couples TRBV27 to TRBJ2-7, with 10 bases lining up with TRBD2. J gave up 0 bases and V 5 bases, and 1 base lay outside the gene matches. The CDR3 loop spans 14 amino acids. Looked up from germline, CDR1 is MNHEY and CDR2 is SMNVEV (reference sequence). CDR3: CASSRLAGSYEQYF. CDR3 nucleotide sequence: TGTGCCAGCAGTCGACTAGCGGGCTCCTACGAGCAGTACTTC.

Notes on this clone: Other nucleotide sequences from this sample produce the same CDR3. V is TRBV5-1 and J is TRBJ1-1; possibly TRBD1 for D (5 bases). The germline V gene encodes CDR1 SGHRS and CDR2 YFSETQ. With 0 bases removed from V and 0 bases from J, the gap between germline ends came to 6 bases. The CDR3 contains 14 residues. CDR3 coding DNA: TGCGCCAGCAGCTTGGGGGGCATGAACACTGAAGCTTTCTTT. This translates into CASSLGGMNTEAFF.

This chain connects TRBV9 to TRBJ2-7, with D unresolved. The CDR3 is 12 amino acids. Trimming cost V 3 bases and J 6 bases, with 10 bases left between them. Germline V gene lookup returns CDR1 SGDLS and CDR2 YYNGEE. CDR3 DNA: TGTGCCAGCAGCGGTTTAGAGCCCGAGCAGTACTTC. Its translation is CASSGLEPEQYF.

The chain has TRBV27 and TRBJ2-3; 7 positions agree with TRBD2. V lost 5 bases to trimming and J lost 6 bases; unmatched junction nucleotides: 11. The CDR3 length is 15 residues. Looked up from germline, CDR1 is MNHEY and CDR2 is SMNVEV (reference sequence). The CDR3 here is CASSLSRAGTDTQYF. CDR3 coding DNA: TGTGCCAGCAGTCTCTCGCGAGCGGGGACTGATACGCAGTATTTT.

This chain joins TRBV28 and TRBJ1-5; a possible D gene is TRBD1 (6 bases). V shed 2 bases and J shed 6 bases, with 14 bases lying between them. The CDR3 sequence is 15 residues long. The V gene's germline CDR1 is MDHEN and CDR2 SYDVKM. The CDR3 bases are TGTGCCAGCAGTTTACAGGGCAGGGGACGTCAGCCCCAGCATTTT. Residues: CASSLQGRGRQPQHF. Complete variable domain (other parts from reference TRBV28 and TRBJ1-5): DVKVTQSSRYLVKRTGEKVFLECVQDMDHENMFWYRQDPGLGLRLIYFSYDVKMKEKGDIPEGYSVSREKKERFSLILESASTNQTSMYLCASSLQGRGRQPQHFGDGTRLSIL.

The V and J genes are TRBV5-5 and TRBJ2-7, with D tentatively TRBD1 (5 bases). The V gene's germline CDR1 is SGHKS and CDR2 YYEKEE (reference sequence). Trimming took off 5 bases at V and 10 bases at J, with 25 bases between the two ends. The CDR3 totals 15 residues. CDR3 bases: TGTGCCAGCAGTTTTTGGACAAAATACGCGTCGAGACAGTACTTC. It is translated as CASSFWTKYASRQYF.